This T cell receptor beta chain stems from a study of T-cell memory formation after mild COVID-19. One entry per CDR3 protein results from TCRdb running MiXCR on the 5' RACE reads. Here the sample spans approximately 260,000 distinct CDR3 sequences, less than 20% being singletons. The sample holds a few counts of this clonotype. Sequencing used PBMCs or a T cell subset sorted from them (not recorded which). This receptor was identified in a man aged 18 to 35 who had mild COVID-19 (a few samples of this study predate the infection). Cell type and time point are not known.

The CDR3 DNA reads TGTGCCAGCAGCGACCAACGGACAGGGGGAGAGACCCAGTACTTC. The encoded protein is CASSDQRTGGETQYF. J is TRBJ2-5 and V is TRBV11-2; TRBD1 matches at 10 bases. CDR1 and CDR2 from the germline V gene are SGHAT and FQNNGV. V gave up 5 bases and J gave up 4 bases; unmatched junction bases: 7. The CDR3 is made up of 15 amino acids.